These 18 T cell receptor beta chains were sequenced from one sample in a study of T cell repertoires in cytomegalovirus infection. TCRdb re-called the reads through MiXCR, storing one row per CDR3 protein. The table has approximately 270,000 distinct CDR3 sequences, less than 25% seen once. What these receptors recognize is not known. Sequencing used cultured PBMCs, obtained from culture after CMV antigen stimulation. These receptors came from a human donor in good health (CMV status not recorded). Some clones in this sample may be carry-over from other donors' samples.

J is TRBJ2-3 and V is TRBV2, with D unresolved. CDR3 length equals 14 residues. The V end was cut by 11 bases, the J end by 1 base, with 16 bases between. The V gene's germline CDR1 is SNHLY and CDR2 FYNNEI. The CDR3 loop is CAGKAVLGTDTQYF. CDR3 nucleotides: TGTGCCGGCAAGGCGGTTTTGGGCACAGATACGCAGTATTTT.

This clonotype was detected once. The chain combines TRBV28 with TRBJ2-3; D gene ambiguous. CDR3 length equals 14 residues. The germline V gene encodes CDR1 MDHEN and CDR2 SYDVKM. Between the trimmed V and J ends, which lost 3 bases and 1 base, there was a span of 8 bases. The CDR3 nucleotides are TGTGCCAGCAGTTTCGGCTGGCGCACAGATACGCAGTATTTT. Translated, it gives CASSFGWRTDTQYF.

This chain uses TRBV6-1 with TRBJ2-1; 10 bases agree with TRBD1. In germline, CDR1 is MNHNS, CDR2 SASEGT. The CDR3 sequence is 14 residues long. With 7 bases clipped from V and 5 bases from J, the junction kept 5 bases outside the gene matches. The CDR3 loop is CASIDRGLNNEQFF. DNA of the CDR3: TGTGCCAGCATCGACAGGGGGCTGAACAATGAGCAGTTCTTC.

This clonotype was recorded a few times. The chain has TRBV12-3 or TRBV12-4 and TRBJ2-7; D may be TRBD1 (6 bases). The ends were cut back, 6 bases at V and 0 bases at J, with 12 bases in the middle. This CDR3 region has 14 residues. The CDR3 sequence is CASRGQLGSYEQYF. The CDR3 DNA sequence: TGTGCCAGCAGAGGACAGTTGGGCTCCTACGAGCAGTACTTC.

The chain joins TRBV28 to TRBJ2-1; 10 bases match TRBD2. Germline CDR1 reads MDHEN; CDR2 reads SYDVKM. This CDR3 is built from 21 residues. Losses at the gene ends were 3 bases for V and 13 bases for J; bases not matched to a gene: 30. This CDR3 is CASSFNVGLAGEWDGGIRQFF. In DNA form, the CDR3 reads TGTGCCAGCAGTTTTAATGTCGGCCTAGCGGGAGAGTGGGATGGGGGTATTAGACAGTTCTTC.

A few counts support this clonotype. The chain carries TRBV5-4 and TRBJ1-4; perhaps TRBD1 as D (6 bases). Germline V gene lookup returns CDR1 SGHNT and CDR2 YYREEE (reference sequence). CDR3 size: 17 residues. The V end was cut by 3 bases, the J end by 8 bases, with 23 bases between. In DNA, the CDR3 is TGTGCCAGCAGCTCACCGGGACAAACCCAAGGCGGCGAAAAACTGTTTTTT. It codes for CASSSPGQTQGGEKLFF.

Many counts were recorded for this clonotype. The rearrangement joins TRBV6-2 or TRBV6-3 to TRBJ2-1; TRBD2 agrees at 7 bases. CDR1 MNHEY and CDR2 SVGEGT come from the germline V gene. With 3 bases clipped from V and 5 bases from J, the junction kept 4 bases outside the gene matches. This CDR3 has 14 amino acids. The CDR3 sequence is CASSYLAVNNEQFF. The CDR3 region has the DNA TGTGCCAGCAGTTATCTAGCGGTGAACAATGAGCAGTTCTTC.

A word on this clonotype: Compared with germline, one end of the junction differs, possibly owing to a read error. In DNA, the CDR3 is TGTGCCAGCGCCCGGACAGGGGGTGTGAGGGGATACAACTTC. Its translation: CASARTGGVRGYNF. V usage is TRBV27 and J usage is TRBJ1-2, with 10 bases fitting TRBD1. CDR3 length equals 14 residues. Germline V gene data show CDR1 as MNHEY and CDR2 as SMNVEV (reference sequence).

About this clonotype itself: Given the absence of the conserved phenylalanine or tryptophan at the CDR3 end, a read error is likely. CDR3 protein: CASSLGWGLGASTEAFL. In nucleotides, the CDR3 is TGTGCCAGCAGCTTAGGTTGGGGGCTGGGGGCAAGCACTGAAGCTTTCCTT. This sequence joins TRBV11-2 and TRBJ1-1; D might be TRBD1 (6 bases). The V end was cut by 1 base, the J end by 4 bases, with 19 bases between. The CDR3 loop spans 17 amino acids. Looked up from germline, CDR1 is SGHAT and CDR2 is FQNNGV.

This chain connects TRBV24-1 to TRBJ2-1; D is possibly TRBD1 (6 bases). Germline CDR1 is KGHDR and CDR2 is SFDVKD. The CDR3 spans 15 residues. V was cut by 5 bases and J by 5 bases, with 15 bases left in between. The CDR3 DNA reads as TGTGCCACCAGTGCCCATCGGGCAGGGGACAATGAGCAGTTCTTC. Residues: CATSAHRAGDNEQFF.

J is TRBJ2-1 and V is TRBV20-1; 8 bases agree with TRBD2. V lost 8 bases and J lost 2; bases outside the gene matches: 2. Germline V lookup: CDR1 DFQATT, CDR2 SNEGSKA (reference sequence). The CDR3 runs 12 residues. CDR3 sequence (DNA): TGCAGTATAGCGGGGACCTACAATGAGCAGTTCTTC. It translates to CSIAGTYNEQFF.

CDR3 sequence reads: CASSFLLTGGQGYTF. CDR3 nucleotide sequence: TGTGCCAGCAGTTTCCTCTTGACAGGGGGACAAGGCTACACCTTC. The chain couples TRBV12-3 or TRBV12-4 to TRBJ1-2, with TRBD1 matching over 9 bases. The CDR3 consists of 15 residues. With V trimmed by 3 bases and J by 8 bases, 10 bases remained unmatched.

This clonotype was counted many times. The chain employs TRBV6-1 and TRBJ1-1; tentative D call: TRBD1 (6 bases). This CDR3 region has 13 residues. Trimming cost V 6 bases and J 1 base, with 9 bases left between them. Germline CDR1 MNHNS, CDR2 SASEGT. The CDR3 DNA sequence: TGTGCCAGCAGAACGGACAGGAACACTGAAGCTTTCTTT. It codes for CASRTDRNTEAFF.

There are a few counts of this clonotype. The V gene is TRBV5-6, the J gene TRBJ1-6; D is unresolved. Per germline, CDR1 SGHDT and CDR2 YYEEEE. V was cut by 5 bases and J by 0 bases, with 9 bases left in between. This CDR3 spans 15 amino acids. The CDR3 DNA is TGTGCCAGCAGGGTCCGGGGCTCCTATAATTCACCCCTCCACTTT. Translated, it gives CASRVRGSYNSPLHF.

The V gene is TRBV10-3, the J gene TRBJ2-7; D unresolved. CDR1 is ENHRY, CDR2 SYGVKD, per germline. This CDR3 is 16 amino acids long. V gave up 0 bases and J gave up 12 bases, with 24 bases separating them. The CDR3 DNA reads TGTGCCATCAGTGAGTCGGGCAGGAATGAGCGATCGTCGCGGTACTTC. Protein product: CAISESGRNERSSRYF.

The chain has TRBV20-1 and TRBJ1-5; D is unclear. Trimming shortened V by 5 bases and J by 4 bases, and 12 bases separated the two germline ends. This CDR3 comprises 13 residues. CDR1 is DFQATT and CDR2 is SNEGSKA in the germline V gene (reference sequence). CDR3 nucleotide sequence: TGCAGTGCTGGCCGGGTCCAGAATCAGCCCCAGCATTTT. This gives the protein CSAGRVQNQPQHF.

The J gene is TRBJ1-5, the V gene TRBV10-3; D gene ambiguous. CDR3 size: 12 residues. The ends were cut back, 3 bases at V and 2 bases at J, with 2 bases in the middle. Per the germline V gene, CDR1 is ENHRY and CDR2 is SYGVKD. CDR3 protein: CAISDGNQPQHF. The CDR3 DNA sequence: TGTGCCATCAGTGATGGCAATCAGCCCCAGCATTTT.

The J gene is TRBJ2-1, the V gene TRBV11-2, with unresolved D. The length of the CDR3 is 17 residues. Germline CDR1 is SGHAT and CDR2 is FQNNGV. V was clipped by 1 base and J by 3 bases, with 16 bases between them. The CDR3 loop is CASSLVSQRGHYNEQFF. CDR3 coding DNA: TGTGCCAGCAGCTTAGTATCACAGCGAGGCCACTACAATGAGCAGTTCTTC.